The 23 T cell receptor beta chains presented below share a single source sample, sequenced in a study of vaccination and CD4 T cells after COVID-19. At the Johns Hopkins FTIC core, DNA taken from cultured CD4+ T cells was sequenced by way of the Oncomine TCR Beta short-read assay. TCRdb recomputed calls from the PCR reads with MiXCR, one row per CDR3 protein. The repertoire has about 10,000 distinct CDR3 sequences, roughly three fifths of them found once; the top ten carry less than 25%. Regarding treatment: approximately 11-day PBMC culture with coronavirus spike peptide pools or control peptides (ViraFEST assay). These TCRs are of unknown antigen specificity. The specimen sequenced was CD4+ T cells from blood, cultured in vitro. All receptors derive from a human donor who had recovered from COVID-19.

The V gene is TRBV4-2, the J gene TRBJ2-1; TRBD2 is a possible D gene (7 bases). This CDR3 is 17 amino acids long. V was cut by 7 bases and J by 0 bases, with 19 bases left in between. The germline gives CDR1 LGHNA, CDR2 YNFKEQ. CDR3: CASMGGGGVSSYNEQFF. In DNA, the CDR3 is TGTGCCAGCATGGGCGGGGGCGGGGTGAGCTCCTACAATGAGCAGTTCTTC.

The chain recombines TRBV10-3 with TRBJ2-7; D unclear. The germline V gene encodes CDR1 ENHRY and CDR2 SYGVKD. The ends were cut back, 6 bases at V and 5 bases at J, with 17 bases in the middle. CDR3 size: 14 residues. CDR3 DNA: TGTGCCATCAGAGCCCGGGCGTTAGGGAACGAGCAGTACTTC. It encodes CAIRARALGNEQYF.

V gene TRBV9 combines with J gene TRBJ2-3, with D unclear. The length of the CDR3 is 14 residues. With 0 bases removed from V and 2 bases from J, the gap between germline ends came to 7 bases. Germline assignment: CDR1 SGDLS and CDR2 YYNGEE. CDR3 nucleotide sequence: TGTGCCAGCAGCGTAGAGGCGGTCACAGATACGCAGTATTTT. It yields the protein CASSVEAVTDTQYF. The whole variable domain, filled in from reference TRBV9 and TRBJ2-3, reads DSGVTQTPKHLITATGQRVTLRCSPRSGDLSVYWYQQSLDQGLQFLIQYYNGEERAKGNILERFSAQQFPDLHSELNLSSLELGDSALYFCASSVEAVTDTQYFGPGTRLTVL.

The chain carries TRBV18 and TRBJ1-5; 7 positions agree with TRBD1. V gave up 0 bases and J gave up 6 bases; unmatched junction bases: 8. Germline V CDR1 and CDR2: KGHSH, LQKENI. CDR3 size: 16 residues. The CDR3 coding sequence is TGTGCCAGCTCACCACCGGGAGACAGGGAGGGTCAGCCCCAGCATTTT. Amino acids: CASSPPGDREGQPQHF.

The sample holds a few counts of this clonotype. The V and J genes are TRBV28 and TRBJ2-1; TRBD2 agrees at 10 bases. The CDR3 is 14 amino acids. In germline, CDR1 is MDHEN, CDR2 SYDVKM. J gave up 4 bases and V 6 bases, and 3 bases lay outside the gene matches. The CDR3 bases are TGTGCCAGCAGACTAGCGGGGTATTACAATGAGCAGTTCTTC. Translated, it gives CASRLAGYYNEQFF.

This sequence joins TRBV19 and TRBJ1-2; TRBD1 agrees at 10 bases. The CDR3 is 14 residues long. In germline, CDR1 is LNHDA, CDR2 SQIVND (reference sequence). V lost 9 bases, J lost 3 bases, and 7 bases stayed unmatched. CDR3 amino acids: CASASDRGDYGYTF. DNA for the CDR3: TGTGCCAGCGCATCGGACAGGGGGGACTATGGCTACACCTTC.

This clonotype showed up just once. This chain joins TRBV2 and TRBJ1-6, with TRBD1 matching over 7 bases. CDR1 is SNHLY and CDR2 is FYNNEI in the germline V gene. The CDR3 extends over 16 amino acids. The ends lost 3 bases at V and 7 bases at J; junction bases unmatched: 9. CDR3 loop: CASSDPRQGGNSPLHF. CDR3 DNA: TGTGCCAGCAGTGACCCACGACAGGGTGGCAATTCACCCCTCCACTTT. The full variable domain, with the rest looked up from reference TRBV2 and TRBJ1-6, is EPEVTQTPSHQVTQMGQEVILRCVPISNHLYFYWYRQILGQKVEFLVSFYNNEISEKSEIFDDQFSVERPDGSNFTLKIRSTKLEDSAMYFCASSDPRQGGNSPLHFGNGTRLTVT.

V usage is TRBV7-8 and J usage is TRBJ2-7; D is unresolved. CDR1 and CDR2 (germline): SGHVS, FQNEAQ. CDR3 size: 11 residues. V lost 6 bases and J 6 bases, leaving 9 bases between the germline ends. The CDR3 sequence: CASSLSSEQYF. The CDR3 DNA reads as TGTGCCAGCAGTTTGTCATCCGAGCAGTACTTC.

The chain joins TRBV7-7 to TRBJ2-3, with TRBD2 as a possible D gene (6 bases). Trimming stripped 5 bases from V and 1 base from J, with 13 bases between. The CDR3 spans 15 residues. The germline V gene has CDR1 SSHAT and CDR2 FNYEAQ (reference sequence). CDR3 region: CASSRIAVGTDTQYF. CDR3 nucleotide sequence: TGTGCCAGCAGCAGGATAGCGGTTGGCACAGATACGCAGTATTTT.

The rearrangement joins TRBV7-2 to TRBJ1-1; TRBD1 is a possible D gene (6 bases). The CDR3 totals 16 residues. The germline V gene encodes CDR1 SGHTA and CDR2 FQGNSA. Trimming removed 5 bases at V and 4 bases at J, with 20 bases between. The CDR3: CASSHGVGGLGTEAFF. Here the CDR3 DNA reads TGTGCCAGCAGCCATGGAGTTGGGGGGCTGGGCACTGAAGCTTTCTTT.

The table lists this clonotype with a few counts. The rearrangement uses TRBV20-1 and TRBJ2-1, with 8 bases lining up with TRBD1. The V and J ends lost 0 bases and 2 bases, in that order; junction bases with no gene match: 6. Germline CDR1 reads DFQATT; CDR2 reads SNEGSKA (reference sequence). The CDR3 covers 16 residues. In DNA form, the CDR3 reads TGCAGTGCTAGAGATCCAGGGACAGGCACCTACAATGAGCAGTTCTTC. Its protein product is CSARDPGTGTYNEQFF.

This clonotype has more than one count but fewer than ten. The V gene is TRBV29-1, the J gene TRBJ2-7, with D hard to call. V shed 6 bases and J shed 2 bases, with 14 bases lying between them. The germline gives CDR1 SQVTM, CDR2 ANQGSEA. This CDR3 spans 13 amino acids. This chain's CDR3 is CSVVGQVTYEQYF. The CDR3 nucleotides are TGCAGCGTCGTTGGCCAGGTAACCTACGAGCAGTACTTC.

The chain has TRBV4-1 and TRBJ2-7; D unresolved. Germline CDR1 MGHRA, CDR2 YSYEKL. The CDR3 totals 13 residues. The ends were cut back, 1 base at V and 4 bases at J, with 8 bases in the middle. CDR3 amino acids: CASSQANRYEQYF. DNA of the CDR3: TGCGCCAGCAGCCAAGCTAATAGATACGAGCAGTACTTC.

V usage is TRBV6-1 and J usage is TRBJ2-7; TRBD1 might be the D (6 bases). Germline assignment: CDR1 MNHNS and CDR2 SASEGT. This CDR3 is 18 amino acids long. With 6 bases removed from V and 3 bases from J, the gap between germline ends came to 27 bases. The CDR3 DNA follows: TGTGCCAGCAGCGATGGACAGCCCGCAACCCGCATTAACTACGAGCAGTACTTC. This codes for CASSDGQPATRINYEQYF.

The chain couples TRBV20-1 to TRBJ2-1; 15 nucleotides align to TRBD2. The germline gives CDR1 DFQATT, CDR2 SNEGSKA (reference sequence). There are 17 residues in the CDR3. The trim removed 6 bases at V and 6 bases at J, leaving 12 bases unmatched. The DNA of the CDR3 is TGCAGTGCCCGTGGGACTAGCGGGGGGCTGCAATTCAATGAGCAGTTCTTC. Translation gives CSARGTSGGLQFNEQFF.

This clonotype was seen a handful of times. The rearrangement uses TRBV20-1 and TRBJ1-5; tentative D call: TRBD1 (5 bases). Germline assignment: CDR1 DFQATT and CDR2 SNEGSKA (reference sequence). The CDR3 totals 16 residues. The ends were cut back, 0 bases at V and 0 bases at J, with 12 bases in the middle. CDR3 region: CSARDPRQNSNQPQHF. The CDR3 DNA follows: TGCAGTGCTAGAGACCCCCGACAGAATAGCAATCAGCCCCAGCATTTT.

The chain is built from TRBV20-1 and TRBJ2-7, with a possible D match to TRBD2 (5 bases). This CDR3 contains 13 residues. Germline loops: CDR1 DFQATT, CDR2 SNEGSKA (reference sequence). Trimming removed 5 bases at V and 3 bases at J, with 14 bases between. The CDR3 spells CSAPHPAGYEQYF. The CDR3 nucleotides read TGCAGTGCTCCTCATCCCGCGGGCTACGAGCAGTACTTC.

The chain links TRBV18 to TRBJ2-5; no clear D gene. The CDR3 sequence is 12 residues long. The germline V gene has CDR1 KGHSH and CDR2 LQKENI. Trimming took 4 bases from V and 0 from J, leaving 3 bases between them. DNA for the CDR3: TGTGCCAGCTCACGGGACCAAGAGACCCAGTACTTC. It encodes CASSRDQETQYF.

Concerning this clonotype itself: Given a much more abundant clone one base away, this may be a read error. The chain is built from TRBV15 and TRBJ2-3, with 10 bases that match TRBD2. CDR3 length equals 15 residues. Per germline, CDR1 LNHNV and CDR2 YYDKDF (reference sequence). In DNA form, the CDR3 reads TGTGCCACCAGCAACCCTAGCGGGAGCGCAGATACGCAGTGTTTT. Amino acid sequence: CATSNPSGSADTQCF.

The genes are TRBV2 and TRBJ1-2, with D unresolved. The CDR3 runs to 15 residues. Trimming stripped 3 bases from V and 10 bases from J, with 21 bases between. Germline CDR1 and CDR2: SNHLY and FYNNEI. The DNA for the CDR3 is TGTGCCAGCAGTGACACCCGGGTCCGACCTATCATCTACACCTTC. This sequence encodes CASSDTRVRPIIYTF. Combining the CDR3 with reference TRBV2 and TRBJ1-2 gives the whole variable domain EPEVTQTPSHQVTQMGQEVILRCVPISNHLYFYWYRQILGQKVEFLVSFYNNEISEKSEIFDDQFSVERPDGSNFTLKIRSTKLEDSAMYFCASSDTRVRPIIYTFGSGTRLTVV.

The chain joins TRBV6-1 to TRBJ2-1, with 12 positions matching TRBD2. The germline gives CDR1 MNHNS, CDR2 SASEGT. V was pared by 6 bases and J by 8 bases, with 8 bases of the junction left unmatched. This CDR3 comprises 15 residues. The CDR3 nucleotides are TGTGCCAGCAGAGCCGGGACTAGCGGGTGGGATGAGCAGTTCTTC. This translates into CASRAGTSGWDEQFF.

This sequence joins TRBV6-5 and TRBJ2-7; a weak D match, TRBD1 (5 bases). Trimming shortened V by 2 bases and J by 1 base, and 12 bases separated the two germline ends. This CDR3 region has 15 residues. Germline V gene lookup returns CDR1 MNHEY and CDR2 SVGAGI. The CDR3 DNA reads TGTGCCAGCAGTTACGCGTGGGGCTCTTCCTACGAGCAGTACTTC. Its protein product is CASSYAWGSSYEQYF.

This clonotype was observed a handful of times. J is TRBJ2-7 and V is TRBV19; D unresolved. V was trimmed by 5 bases and J by 7 bases, leaving 15 bases between them. From germline, CDR1 is LNHDA and CDR2 SQIVND (reference sequence). The CDR3 loop spans 13 amino acids. The CDR3 sequence: CASSVHSSWEQYF. The CDR3 nucleotides read TGTGCCAGTAGTGTCCACAGCTCTTGGGAGCAGTACTTC. Variable domain in full (rest from reference TRBV19 and TRBJ2-7): DGGITQSPKYLFRKEGQNVTLSCEQNLNHDAMYWYRQDPGQGLRLIYYSQIVNDFQKGDIAEGYSVSREKKESFPLTVTSAQKNPTAFYLCASSVHSSWEQYFGPGTRLTVT.